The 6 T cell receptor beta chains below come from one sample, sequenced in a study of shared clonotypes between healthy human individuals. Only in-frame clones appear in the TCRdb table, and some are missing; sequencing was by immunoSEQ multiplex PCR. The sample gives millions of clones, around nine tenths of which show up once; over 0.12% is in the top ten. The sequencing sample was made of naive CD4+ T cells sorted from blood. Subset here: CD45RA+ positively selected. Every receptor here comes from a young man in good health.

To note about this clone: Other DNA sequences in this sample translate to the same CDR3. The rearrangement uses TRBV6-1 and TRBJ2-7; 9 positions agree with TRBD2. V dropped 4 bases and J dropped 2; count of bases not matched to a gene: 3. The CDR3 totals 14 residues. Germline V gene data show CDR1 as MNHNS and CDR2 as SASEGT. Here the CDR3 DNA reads TGTGCCAGCAGTGTTGCGGGAGGGCCCTACGAGCAGTACTTC. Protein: CASSVAGGPYEQYF.

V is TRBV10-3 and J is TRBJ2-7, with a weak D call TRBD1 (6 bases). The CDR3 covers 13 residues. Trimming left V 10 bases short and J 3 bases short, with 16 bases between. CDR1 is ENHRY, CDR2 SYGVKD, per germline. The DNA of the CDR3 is TGTGCCACCGGGACATCGCCGAACTACGAGCAGTACTTC. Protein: CATGTSPNYEQYF.

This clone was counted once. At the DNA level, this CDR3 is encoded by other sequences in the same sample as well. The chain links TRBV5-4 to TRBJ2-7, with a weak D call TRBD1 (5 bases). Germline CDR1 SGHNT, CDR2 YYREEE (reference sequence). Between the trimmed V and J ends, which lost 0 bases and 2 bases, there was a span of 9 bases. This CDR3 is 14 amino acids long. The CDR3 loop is CASSLGDRAYEQYF. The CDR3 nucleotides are TGTGCCAGCAGCTTGGGAGACAGAGCCTACGAGCAGTACTTC.

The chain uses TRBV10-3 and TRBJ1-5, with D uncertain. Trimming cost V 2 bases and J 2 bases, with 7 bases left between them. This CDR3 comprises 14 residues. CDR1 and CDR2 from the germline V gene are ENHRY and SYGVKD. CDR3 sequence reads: CAISEGRRNQPQHF. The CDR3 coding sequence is TGTGCCATCAGTGAGGGACGACGCAATCAGCCCCAGCATTTT.

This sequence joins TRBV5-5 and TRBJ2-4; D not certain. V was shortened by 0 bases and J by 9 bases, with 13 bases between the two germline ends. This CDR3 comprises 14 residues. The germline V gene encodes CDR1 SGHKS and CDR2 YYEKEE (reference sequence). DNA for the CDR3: TGTGCCAGCAGCTTGGATCTGCGTTCGGGCATTCAGTACTTC. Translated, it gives CASSLDLRSGIQYF.

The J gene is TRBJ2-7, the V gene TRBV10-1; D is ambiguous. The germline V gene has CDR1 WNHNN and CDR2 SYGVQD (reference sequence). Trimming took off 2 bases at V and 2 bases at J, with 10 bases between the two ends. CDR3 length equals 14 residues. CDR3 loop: CASSETYRPYEQYF. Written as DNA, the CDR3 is TGCGCCAGCAGTGAGACCTATAGACCCTACGAGCAGTACTTC.